Presented here are 30 T cell receptor beta chains from one specimen sequenced in a study of control samples from healthy donors and cancer patients. Only in-frame clones appear in the TCRdb table, and some are missing; sequencing was by immunoSEQ multiplex PCR. The table has about 220,000 clones, just under 95% seen once. The sequenced material came from blood. The receptors here all came from a man aged 50-60 years in good health.

Of note for this clone: One junction end disagrees with the germline gene, perhaps due to a read error. The genes are TRBV6-6 and TRBJ2-7, with D hard to call. CDR1 MNHNY and CDR2 SVGAGI come from the germline V gene (reference sequence). The CDR3 is 12 residues long. The chain's CDR3 is CVSSSGAYEQYF. The CDR3 DNA follows: TGTGTCAGCAGTTCCGGAGCCTACGAGCAGTACTTC.

The count of this clone is one. The chain couples TRBV11-1 to TRBJ1-1; D unclear. Trimming cost V 8 bases and J 0 bases, with 7 bases left between them. The CDR3 sequence is 12 residues long. Germline CDR1 is SGHAT and CDR2 is FQDESV (reference sequence). CDR3 amino acids: CASGTMNTEAFF. As DNA, the CDR3 is TGTGCCAGCGGTACTATGAACACTGAAGCTTTCTTT.

The rearrangement joins TRBV5-1 to TRBJ2-3; D uncertain. The V and J ends lost 0 bases and 2 bases respectively, with 10 bases between them. This CDR3 region has 15 residues. In germline, CDR1 is SGHRS, CDR2 YFSETQ. The CDR3 sequence: CASSLASFPTDTQYF. CDR3 nucleotide sequence: TGCGCCAGCAGCTTGGCATCCTTTCCCACAGATACGCAGTATTTT.

CDR3 sequence: CASREEAGRSYNSPLHF. The DNA for the CDR3 is TGTGCCAGCAGGGAGGAGGCAGGGAGGTCCTATAATTCACCCCTCCACTTT. The chain combines TRBV2 with TRBJ1-6; D might be TRBD1 (5 bases). With 6 bases removed from V and 1 base from J, the gap between germline ends came to 16 bases. This CDR3 is 17 amino acids long. The V gene's germline CDR1 is SNHLY and CDR2 FYNNEI.

V gene TRBV5-1 combines with J gene TRBJ1-1; 7 positions match TRBD1. With 3 bases clipped from V and 6 bases from J, the junction kept 2 bases outside the gene matches. Germline assignment: CDR1 SGHRS and CDR2 YFSETQ. This CDR3 has 12 amino acids. Written as DNA, the CDR3 is TGCGCCAGCAGCTCGCAGGGGGCTGAAGCTTTCTTT. Translation gives CASSSQGAEAFF.

The gene calls are TRBV11-2 and TRBJ2-3, with D maybe TRBD1 (5 bases). Per germline, CDR1 SGHAT and CDR2 FQNNGV. The CDR3 length is 17 residues. The germline V and J ends were trimmed by 4 bases and 0 bases, with 17 bases remaining between them. The CDR3 spells CASSSLQGLLSTDTQYF. The CDR3 DNA reads as TGTGCCAGCAGCTCCCTCCAGGGCCTCTTAAGCACAGATACGCAGTATTTT. The full variable domain, with the rest looked up from reference TRBV11-2 and TRBJ2-3, is EAGVAQSPRYKIIEKRQSVAFWCNPISGHATLYWYQQILGQGPKLLIQFQNNGVVDDSQLPKDRFSAERLKGVDSTLKIQPAKLEDSAVYLCASSSLQGLLSTDTQYFGPGTRLTVL.

V gene TRBV27 combines with J gene TRBJ2-7, with a possible D match to TRBD2 (7 bases). Per germline, CDR1 MNHEY and CDR2 SMNVEV (reference sequence). The length of the CDR3 is 15 residues. The V and J ends lost 6 bases and 2 bases respectively, with 17 bases between them. In DNA, the CDR3 is TGTGCCAGCAGCCCGAGGGGGGGACCCCCCTACGAGCAGTACTTC. Residues: CASSPRGGPPYEQYF.

The chain recombines TRBV28 with TRBJ1-2; D may be TRBD1 (5 bases). This CDR3 is 16 amino acids long. Trimming shortened V by 10 bases and J by 2 bases, and 23 bases separated the two germline ends. The germline V gene has CDR1 MDHEN and CDR2 SYDVKM. The CDR3 nucleotides are TGTGCCATCGAAGGGGTTGGGGGGTGGCGAAACTATGGCTACACCTTC. Translating it yields CAIEGVGGWRNYGYTF.

This clone appeared a few times. The chain has TRBV19 and TRBJ1-2; TRBD1 might be the D (5 bases). CDR3 length equals 13 residues. Germline CDR1 is LNHDA and CDR2 is SQIVND (reference sequence). V was cut by 5 bases and J by 5 bases, with 12 bases left in between. CDR3 protein: CASSQAGPYGYTF. The CDR3 DNA is TGTGCCAGTAGTCAGGCAGGGCCATATGGCTACACCTTC.

V gene TRBV4-2 combines with J gene TRBJ2-7, with D possibly TRBD1 on 5 matching bases. This CDR3 has 14 residues. Looked up from germline, CDR1 is LGHNA and CDR2 is YNFKEQ. V dropped 1 base and J dropped 4 bases, with 11 bases sitting between them. CDR3 amino acids: CASSQAPGLYEQYF. CDR3 nucleotides: TGTGCCAGCAGCCAAGCGCCAGGGCTATACGAGCAGTACTTC.

The chain has TRBV7-2 and TRBJ2-5; 8 nucleotides agree with TRBD2. Germline CDR1 is SGHTA and CDR2 is FQGNSA. CDR3 length: 17 residues. V lost 0 bases, J lost 1 base, and 7 bases stayed unmatched. CDR3 nucleotides: TGTGCCAGCAGCTTAGCGCAAGCGGGGGCCCCCCAAGAGACCCAGTACTTC. Residues: CASSLAQAGAPQETQYF.

This chain connects TRBV11-2 to TRBJ2-7; 7 positions agree with TRBD1. V shed 3 bases, J shed 0 bases, and the junction held 5 bases outside the gene matches. The CDR3 runs 15 residues. Germline CDR1 SGHAT, CDR2 FQNNGV. For the CDR3, the DNA is TGTGCCAGCAGCTTCGGACAGGCGAGCTCCTACGAGCAGTACTTC. It encodes CASSFGQASSYEQYF.

The V gene is TRBV6-6, the J gene TRBJ1-2, with no clear D. With 6 bases removed from V and 7 bases from J, the gap between germline ends came to 12 bases. Per the germline V gene, CDR1 is MNHNY and CDR2 is SVGAGI (reference sequence). The CDR3 extends over 12 amino acids. The CDR3 loop reads CASSPLSGGYTF. CDR3 coding DNA: TGTGCCAGCAGCCCCCTGAGTGGTGGCTACACCTTC.

This clone was counted a few times. The chain combines TRBV4-1 with TRBJ1-5, with D unresolved. Germline loops: CDR1 MGHRA, CDR2 YSYEKL. Deletions cut 4 bases from V and 5 bases from J, with 9 bases between. The CDR3 is 13 residues long. The CDR3 protein is CASSPLMDQPQHF. CDR3 in DNA: TGCGCCAGCAGCCCTCTAATGGATCAGCCCCAGCATTTT.

The V gene is TRBV10-1, the J gene TRBJ2-3; D is perhaps TRBD1 or TRBD2 (5 bases each). Germline loops: CDR1 WNHNN, CDR2 SYGVQD (reference sequence). CDR3 length: 13 amino acids. Trimming left V 4 bases short and J 5 bases short, with 10 bases between. The CDR3 nucleotides are TGCGCCAGCAGTGGGCTGGGGGTAGATACGCAGTATTTT. It translates to CASSGLGVDTQYF.

The V gene is TRBV7-9, the J gene TRBJ1-5; the D is unclear. V lost 5 bases, J lost 2 bases, and 16 bases lay in between. This CDR3 has 16 amino acids. Per germline, CDR1 SEHNR and CDR2 FQNEAQ (reference sequence). The CDR3 DNA reads as TGTGCCAGCAGCCCCCTTTTGCCATATGGCAATCAGCCCCAGCATTTT. Its translation: CASSPLLPYGNQPQHF.

This sequence joins TRBV15 and TRBJ2-1; 10 nucleotides agree with TRBD1. The germline CDR1 and CDR2 sequences are LNHNV and YYDKDF (reference sequence). V trimming: 0 bases; J trimming: 8 bases; junction bases outside the gene matches: 7. CDR3 length: 16 residues. DNA of the CDR3: TGTGCCACCAGCAGAGATTTTGAGGACAGGGGGTATGAGCAGTTCTTC. Translation gives CATSRDFEDRGYEQFF.

This clone was seen only once. The J gene is TRBJ2-3, the V gene TRBV7-3; 7 bases match TRBD2. CDR3 length: 14 residues. V lost 2 bases and J lost 2; bases outside the gene matches: 1. CDR1 is SGHTA, CDR2 FQGTGA, per germline. DNA for the CDR3: TGTGCCAGCAGCTTAGGGACTACCACAGATACGCAGTATTTT. Its translation: CASSLGTTTDTQYF. The variable domain in full, with the rest retrieved from reference TRBV7-3 and TRBJ2-3, is GAGVSQTPSNKVTEKGKYVELRCDPISGHTALYWYRQSLGQGPEFLIYFQGTGAADDSGLPNDRFFAVRPEGSVSTLKIQRTERGDSAVYLCASSLGTTTDTQYFGPGTRLTVL.

This sequence joins TRBV7-2 and TRBJ2-5; 7 bases align to TRBD2. The CDR3 consists of 14 residues. Germline V gene data show CDR1 as SGHTA and CDR2 as FQGNSA. V was pared by 5 bases and J by 1 base, with 4 bases of the junction left unmatched. The CDR3 DNA reads TGTGCCAGCAGCCTCGGGGGGATCCAAGAGACCCAGTACTTC. It translates to CASSLGGIQETQYF.

The chain is built from TRBV7-3 and TRBJ2-3, with unresolved D. Germline CDR1 and CDR2: SGHTA and FQGTGA. V was shortened by 1 base and J by 6 bases, with 8 bases between the two germline ends. The CDR3 contains 13 residues. The CDR3 loop reads CASSLIEMDTQYF. The CDR3 DNA sequence: TGTGCCAGCAGCTTAATCGAGATGGATACGCAGTATTTT. Full variable domain (rest looked up from reference TRBV7-3 and TRBJ2-3): GAGVSQTPSNKVTEKGKYVELRCDPISGHTALYWYRQSLGQGPEFLIYFQGTGAADDSGLPNDRFFAVRPEGSVSTLKIQRTERGDSAVYLCASSLIEMDTQYFGPGTRLTVL.

The rearrangement uses TRBV3-1 (or the pseudogene TRBV3-2) and TRBJ2-5; 13 bases fit TRBD2. Unmatched junction bases numbered 1, after V lost 1 base and J lost 2 bases. Germline CDR1 reads LGHDT; CDR2 reads YNNKEL (reference sequence). This CDR3 contains 16 residues. The CDR3 loop is CASSQGLAGGQETQYF. CDR3 nucleotides: TGTGCCAGCAGCCAAGGACTAGCGGGGGGTCAAGAGACCCAGTACTTC.

The chain couples TRBV12-1 to TRBJ1-4; the D call of TRBD1 is as the table states it, not checked on the DNA. TRBV12-1 represents a pseudogene. This CDR3 spans 14 amino acids. CDR3 DNA sequence: TGTGCCAGCAGCCCGGACAGGGATAATGAAAAACTGTTTTTT. Encoded protein: CASSPDRDNEKLFF.

In this sample, this clone turned up once. The CDR3 nucleotides are TGTGCCAGCAGCTTAAGTCCGCAGGGTGTGCAGCCCCAGCATTTT. Translation: CASSLSPQGVQPQHF. V gene TRBV7-6 combines with J gene TRBJ1-5, with D perhaps matching TRBD1 (5 bases). V gave up 2 bases and J gave up 7 bases, with 15 bases separating them. The length of the CDR3 is 15 residues. CDR1 and CDR2 (germline): SGHVS, FNYEAQ.

The chain joins TRBV20-1 to TRBJ1-1, with D hard to call. Germline-derived CDR1 and CDR2 are DFQATT and SNEGSKA (reference sequence). Between the trimmed V and J ends, which lost 3 bases and 5 bases, there was a span of 10 bases. The CDR3 extends over 12 amino acids. The CDR3 DNA follows: TGCAGTGCTAGTAAGTTAGGTACTGAAGCTTTCTTT. As protein: CSASKLGTEAFF.

The genes are TRBV9 and TRBJ2-1, with D maybe TRBD2 (6 bases). CDR1 is SGDLS and CDR2 is YYNGEE in the germline V gene. V lost 4 bases, J lost 10 bases, and 18 bases lay in between. The CDR3 runs 14 residues. CDR3 nucleotides: TGTGCCAGCAGCTATCAGACTAGTACAGGAGAGCAGTTCTTC. Translation: CASSYQTSTGEQFF.

This sequence joins TRBV11-2 and TRBJ2-1; a possible D gene is TRBD2 (6 bases). Trimming removed 5 bases from V and 9 bases from J, with 14 bases in between. The CDR3 extends over 13 amino acids. Germline CDR1 and CDR2: SGHAT and FQNNGV. The CDR3 sequence is CASSPGVGGEQFF. The CDR3 DNA follows: TGTGCCAGCAGCCCGGGGGTGGGGGGTGAGCAGTTCTTC.

The rearrangement uses TRBV19 and TRBJ2-2; D perhaps matches TRBD2 (5 bases). The V gene lost 6 bases and the J gene lost 1 base, with 15 bases spanning the gap. The CDR3 is 16 residues long. Germline assignment: CDR1 LNHDA and CDR2 SQIVND (reference sequence). The CDR3 DNA reads as TGTGCCAGTAGGCGAAAAACCGGACTGAACACCGGGGAGCTGTTTTTT. It specifies CASRRKTGLNTGELFF.

The J gene is TRBJ1-1, the V gene TRBV4-2; weak D call: TRBD1 (6 bases). Germline assignment: CDR1 LGHNA and CDR2 YNFKEQ. Trimming left V 4 bases short and J 5 bases short, with 14 bases between. The CDR3 is 14 residues long. The CDR3 DNA reads TGTGCCAGCAGCCCGGGGGCGGAGCGGACTGAAGCTTTCTTT. As protein: CASSPGAERTEAFF.

The V call is TRBV2, the J call TRBJ2-7; 7 bases fit TRBD1. Germline CDR1 is SNHLY and CDR2 is FYNNEI. The CDR3 runs 12 residues. With V trimmed by 6 bases and J by 5 bases, 4 bases remained unmatched. The CDR3 spells CASRDDRDEQYF. Here the CDR3 DNA reads TGTGCCAGCAGGGACGACAGGGACGAGCAGTACTTC.

V is TRBV2 and J is TRBJ2-1, with 7 bases fitting TRBD1. This CDR3 is built from 15 residues. Germline CDR1 SNHLY, CDR2 FYNNEI. Unmatched junction bases numbered 10, after V lost 5 bases and J lost 6 bases. The CDR3 here is CASSLSLDRVNEQFF. In DNA form, the CDR3 reads TGTGCCAGCAGTCTAAGCCTCGACAGGGTCAATGAGCAGTTCTTC.